One and the same sample provided the 15 T cell receptor beta chains below, sequenced in a study of blood T cell repertoires in COVID-19. Profiling relied on immunoSEQ multiplex PCR, and the TCRdb table lists in-frame clones only, not all of them. The sample carries almost 55,000 clones, approximately 84% recorded once. Sequenced sample: peripheral blood. Receptors were obtained from a human donor in a cohort sampled during active COVID-19.

The V gene is TRBV18, the J gene TRBJ2-3, with TRBD1 as a possible D gene (6 bases). The CDR3 has 15 residues. Germline V gene lookup returns CDR1 KGHSH and CDR2 LQKENI. With 3 bases removed from V and 5 bases from J, the gap between germline ends came to 15 bases. As DNA, the CDR3 is TGTGCCAGCTCACCCAGACAGGCTTGGCAAGATACGCAGTATTTT. Protein: CASSPRQAWQDTQYF. Together with reference TRBV18 and TRBJ2-3, the CDR3 gives the full variable domain: NAGVMQNPRHLVRRRGQEARLRCSPMKGHSHVYWYRQLPEEGLKFMVYLQKENIIDESGMPKERFSAEFPKEGPSILRIQQVVRGDSAAYFCASSPRQAWQDTQYFGPGTRLTVL.

The J gene is TRBJ2-5, the V gene TRBV7-2; no reliable D call. Trimming removed 1 base from V and 4 bases from J, with 10 bases in between. Looked up from germline, CDR1 is SGHTA and CDR2 is FQGNSA. The CDR3 consists of 14 residues. CDR3 in amino acids: CASSLGPLAETQYF. The CDR3 nucleotides read TGTGCCAGCAGCTTAGGCCCCCTGGCAGAGACCCAGTACTTC.

This clone is categorized as medium-sized (0.01 to 0.1%). This rearrangement joins TRBV7-9 to TRBJ2-7; D not certain. V was trimmed by 5 bases and J by 4 bases, leaving 9 bases between them. The CDR3 is 12 residues long. Germline loops: CDR1 SEHNR, CDR2 FQNEAQ (reference sequence). DNA of the CDR3: TGTGCCAGCAGCCCGAGTAATTACGAGCAGTACTTC. It yields the protein CASSPSNYEQYF.

This chain uses TRBV6-6 with TRBJ1-1; 7 positions match TRBD1. This CDR3 has 15 amino acids. Germline assignment: CDR1 MNHNY and CDR2 SVGAGI (reference sequence). J lost 3 bases, V lost 6 bases, and 10 bases had no gene match. The CDR3 bases are TGTGCCAGCAGGCCCGACAGGGTAAAGGACACTGAAGCTTTCTTT. Protein: CASRPDRVKDTEAFF.

This rearrangement joins TRBV5-1 to TRBJ1-5; D might be TRBD1 (6 bases). This CDR3 region has 15 residues. V lost 1 base and J 4 bases, leaving 12 bases between the germline ends. Germline lookup yields CDR1 SGHRS and CDR2 YFSETQ. DNA for the CDR3: TGCGCCAGCAGCTTGTCAGGGGAGGGAAATCAGCCCCAGCATTTT. It yields the protein CASSLSGEGNQPQHF.

V usage is TRBV6-5 and J usage is TRBJ1-5; D might be TRBD1 (6 bases). The CDR3 has 15 residues. V was shortened by 5 bases and J by 4 bases, with 15 bases between the two germline ends. Per the germline V gene, CDR1 is MNHEY and CDR2 is SVGAGI. The CDR3 reads CASSKQGGGNQPQHF. The CDR3 region has the DNA TGTGCCAGCAGTAAACAGGGAGGGGGAAATCAGCCCCAGCATTTT.

The chain joins TRBV5-1 to TRBJ2-7; 8 bases agree with TRBD2. With V trimmed by 4 bases and J by 7 bases, 7 bases remained unmatched. This CDR3 is 13 amino acids long. CDR1 SGHRS and CDR2 YFSETQ come from the germline V gene. CDR3 sequence reads: CASSLSGAREQYF. CDR3 nucleotide sequence: TGCGCCAGCAGCCTTAGCGGGGCAAGGGAGCAGTACTTC. Using reference TRBV5-1 and TRBJ2-7 for the parts outside the CDR3, the full variable domain is KAGVTQTPRYLIKTRGQQVTLSCSPISGHRSVSWYQQTPGQGLQFLFEYFSETQRNKGNFPGRFSGRQFSNSRSEMNVSTLELGDSALYLCASSLSGAREQYFGPGTRLTVT.

This chain uses TRBV2 with TRBJ2-5, with D possibly being TRBD2 (6 bases). V lost 8 bases to trimming and J lost 5 bases, with 9 bases between them. The CDR3 loop spans 11 amino acids. Germline values: CDR1 SNHLY, CDR2 FYNNEI. CDR3 region: CASGTYETQYF. The CDR3 DNA reads TGTGCCAGCGGGACTTACGAGACCCAGTACTTC.

This chain uses TRBV6-5 with TRBJ1-5; TRBD1 matches 10 bases. The junction had 2 bases not matched to a gene; V was cut back by 2 bases and J by 4 bases. This CDR3 is 15 amino acids long. The V gene's germline CDR1 is MNHEY and CDR2 SVGAGI. The chain's CDR3 is CASSYGGQGNQPQHF. CDR3 coding DNA: TGTGCCAGCAGTTACGGGGGACAGGGGAATCAGCCCCAGCATTTT.

This clone is a singleton in its sample. The V call is TRBV6-5, the J call TRBJ1-1, with 7 bases fitting TRBD1. The germline CDR1 and CDR2 sequences are MNHEY and SVGAGI. The CDR3 totals 14 residues. Trimming removed 6 bases from V and 1 base from J; junction bases left unmatched: 5. CDR3: CASSQQGRNTEAFF. The CDR3 DNA is TGTGCCAGCAGCCAACAGGGGAGGAACACTGAAGCTTTCTTT.

V is TRBV3-1 (or the pseudogene TRBV3-2) and J is TRBJ1-3; TRBD1 is a possible D gene (5 bases). Germline CDR1 is LGHDT and CDR2 is YNNKEL (reference sequence). V dropped 0 bases and J dropped 2 bases, with 8 bases sitting between them. The CDR3 length is 15 residues. CDR3 sequence (DNA): TGTGCCAGCAGCCAAGATTTAGGGGCTGGAAACACCATATATTTT. Translated: CASSQDLGAGNTIYF.

The chain joins TRBV11-1 to TRBJ1-4; the D gene is possibly TRBD1 (5 bases). This CDR3 comprises 16 residues. Germline V gives CDR1 SGHAT, CDR2 FQDESV (reference sequence). Deletions cut 3 bases from V and 4 bases from J, with 15 bases between. CDR3 coding DNA: TGTGCCAGCAGCTTGTCCACCACAGGCCGTAATGAAAAACTGTTTTTT. This gives the protein CASSLSTTGRNEKLFF.

The CDR3 DNA reads TGCAGCGTTGCGACAGGGAAGGACACTGAAGCTTTCTTT. Translation: CSVATGKDTEAFF. This chain uses TRBV29-1 with TRBJ1-1, with 7 bases fitting TRBD1. The CDR3 loop spans 13 amino acids. Germline CDR1 and CDR2: SQVTM and ANQGSEA. Unmatched junction bases numbered 5, after V lost 4 bases and J lost 3 bases.

The CDR3 bases are TGTGCCAGCAGCCCAGCGGGGTTCGGGGAGCTGTTTTTT. Residues: CASSPAGFGELFF. The chain links TRBV5-6 to TRBJ2-2; 7 bases align to TRBD2. Germline V CDR1 and CDR2: SGHDT, YYEEEE. V was pared by 4 bases and J by 7 bases, with 4 bases of the junction left unmatched. The CDR3 spans 13 residues.

This rearrangement joins TRBV7-2 to TRBJ2-7; possibly TRBD2 for D (5 bases). The CDR3 loop spans 13 amino acids. Between the trimmed V and J ends, which lost 3 bases and 7 bases, there was a span of 13 bases. Germline V gene lookup returns CDR1 SGHTA and CDR2 FQGNSA. DNA of the CDR3: TGTGCCAGCAGCTTGCGAGGGCCGGGGGAGCAGTACTTC. Translated: CASSLRGPGEQYF.